This TCR beta chain was identified during a study of molecular identifiers for immune sequencing clone quantification. Each CDR3 protein is one row after TCRdb ran MiXCR on the PCR reads. The data show 600,000 to 650,000 distinct CDR3 sequences, with just under 20% seen just once and around 0.86% held by the top ten. With 1 base removed from V and 2 bases from J, the gap between germline ends came to 13 bases. Germline CDR1 is LGHDT and CDR2 is YNNKEL (reference sequence). This CDR3 spans 16 amino acids. This clonotype was recorded at least ten times. The source material was naive CD8+ T cells from blood, with Jurkat cell RNA spiked in. Subset in this sample: FACS-sorted CD8+CD4-CCR7+CD45RA+ naive T cells. The gene calls are TRBV3-1 and TRBJ2-3, with D maybe TRBD2 (6 bases). The TCR originated in a human donor in good health. Some libraries in this study had Jurkat cell RNA spiked in. The CDR3 DNA reads as TGTGCCAGCAGCCAAGGGGTATTAGCGGACACAGATACGCAGTATTTT. It translates to CASSQGVLADTDTQYF.